The clone carrying this TCR beta chain has a count of ten or more. The source material, RNA transcripts, was used to amplify TCR beta CDR3 regions. HTBI primers were the set used in a first-round RT-PCR of the TCR CDR3. TCRdb fed the multiplex PCR reads into MiXCR, producing one record per CDR3 protein. The sample includes 540,000 or so distinct CDR3 sequences, around 16% of them seen just once. This sample stems from a study of T cells in Graves' hyperthyroidism and ophthalmopathy. Germline values: CDR1 KGHDR, CDR2 SFDVKD. Trimming left V 8 bases short and J 3 bases short, with 13 bases between. The CDR3 totals 14 residues.

Sequencing was carried out using blood. The receptor's source is a woman aged 25 to 39 with Graves' hyperthyroidism. The chain uses TRBV24-1 and TRBJ1-5; D gene unclear. The CDR3 bases are TGTGCCACCACAAGCCCAGGTACCAATCAGCCCCAGCATTTT. Translated: CATTSPGTNQPQHF.